This T cell receptor beta chain appears in the sequencing data of a study of T cells in Graves' hyperthyroidism and ophthalmopathy. Study-level information: Peripheral blood was drawn at first diagnosis, prior to all treatment. Study-wide points: Stable hyperthyroidism was told apart from ophthalmopathy by a model built on 13 V-J features. The model's output predicted ophthalmopathy at a median of approximately 6.5 months prior to onset.

Amplified TCR beta CDR3 regions derived from RNA transcripts. HTBI primers were used for first-round RT-PCR of the TCR CDR3. TCRdb re-called the multiplex PCR reads with MiXCR, one entry per CDR3 protein. Here the sample spans about 130,000 distinct CDR3 sequences, around 21% being singletons. This clonotype appeared many times. As yet, its antigen is unknown. The germline CDR1 and CDR2 sequences are SNHLY and FYNNEI. The CDR3 runs 15 residues. V lost 2 bases and J lost 6, with 11 bases in between. The chain uses TRBV2 and TRBJ1-6; D unclear. Sequencing was performed on blood. The TCR comes from a woman aged 45-60 years with Graves' hyperthyroidism that later progressed to Graves' ophthalmopathy. CDR3 sequence (DNA): TGTGCCAGCAGTGAATCGGCGGCAGCTAATTCACCCCTCCACTTT. It translates to CASSESAAANSPLHF.